This T cell receptor beta chain was identified in a study of tumor and adjacent non-tumor tissue in lung cancer (dated by TCRdb to 2016 to 2018). For the wider study: By cancer type, the cohort comprised 12 to 13 adenocarcinoma patients, 2 squamous cell carcinoma patients and 1 small cell lung cancer patient. TCRbeta CDR3 sequencing was performed on roughly 27 paired specimens, with one tumor sample and one normal lung sample collected per patient. The study compared bulk TCRbeta repertoires between lung tumor tissue and matched distant non-tumor lung tissue from 15 or so lung cancer patients. A total of some 130 million productive TCRbeta reads were generated by sequencing, corresponding to an average of roughly 4.1 million reads per sample. Ages among the roughly 15 patients ranged from about 30 to 76 years, there were around 10 men and 5 women, and disease was at TNM stage I to III. Summary of the overall study and its limitations: Because peripheral blood was not sequenced, the blood TCRbeta repertoires of the lung cancer patients in the study went unexamined. A significantly larger cumulative share of the repertoire was made up by the top 100 clones in normal lung than in tumor tissue. Younger patients had significantly higher TCR diversity, and higher tumor TCR diversity was associated with shorter overall and disease-free survival. Only about 15 patients were in the cohort, and the authors stated that larger samples and more detailed clinical data are needed. The sequencing platform is not named in the methods, and unique molecular identifiers are not mentioned. Tumor tissue showed significantly greater TCR diversity (inverse Simpson) than normal lung tissue (approximately 430 vs 150, P = 0.0075, Mann-Whitney U test).

RNA was isolated from bulk, unsorted tissue, and RNA quality was assessed with a NanoDrop ND-1000 and an Agilent 2100. The donors were newly diagnosed lung cancer patients admitted for thoracic surgery in China from August to November 2014 who had not received prior chemotherapy. The study excluded patients who had received radiotherapy or chemotherapy before or who had another cancer at the same time. Surgical tissue pieces of roughly 1-2 cm3 were preserved in RNAlater solution and stored at -80 °C until use. The CDR3 starts with the cysteine, ends with the phenylalanine, and has 15 residues. Only the CDR3 DNA is retained, 45 bases long and in frame from the first base. The germline V gene (reference sequence) provides CDR1 SGHAT and CDR2 FQDESV. To note about this clonotype: It has no known antigen specificity. Relative to the germline gene, one junction end is altered; a read error may explain this.

Libraries were built with multiplex PCR. Instrument on record: Illumina HiSeq 2500. TCRbeta libraries were constructed through three rounds of nested PCR with primers (Table S4) according to protocols adapted from ARM-PCR. Before sequencing, PCR products of 200-500 bp were cut from the gel and purified using the QIAquick gel extraction kit. The original pipeline was this. Trimmomatic was used to clean the reads, FLASH was used to merge the reads into complete CDR3 sequences, and MiTCR was used to assign the reads to V(D)J germline segments. Clonal diversity was calculated as the inverse Simpson's index using VDJtools. Productive reads were defined as in-frame sequences without a premature stop codon. In TCRdb, the public reads were trimmed at Q25 with fastp and aligned with MiXCR, with productive beta chains retained. Merged by CDR3 protein, the rows form single entries marked with the most common genes and DNA. TCRdb, rather than the study authors, made the V and J calls. This sample gives some 84,000 distinct CDR3 sequences in total; around 59% of them show up just once. The top ten constitute over 12% of the sample.

The source material was lung tumor tissue. This TCR came from a man in his 70s with non-small cell lung cancer. This sequence uses TRBV11-1 and TRBJ2-5, with 13 bases aligning to TRBD2. The DNA is TGTGCCAGCAGTTCTACTAGCGGGGGGGCGGAGACCCACTACTTC. Its product reads: CASSSTSGGAETHYF.